What follows is one T cell receptor (beta chain) and its context. This clonotype occurred many times. The antigen this receptor binds is unknown. Per-nucleotide qualities are absent, and no much larger clonotype sits a single base away. Library construction relied on multiplex PCR. The instrument given in TCRdb is Illumina HiSeq 2500. TCRbeta libraries were constructed through three rounds of nested PCR with primers (Table S4) according to protocols modified from ARM-PCR. Before sequencing, PCR products in the 200-500 bp range were cut out of the gel and cleaned up using the QIAquick gel extraction kit. Per the original workflow: Trimmomatic was used to clean the reads, FLASH merged the cleaned reads into complete CDR3 sequences, and MiTCR assigned the sequences to V(D)J germline segments. VDJtools was used to compute clonal diversity as the inverse Simpson's index. In-frame sequences lacking a premature stop codon were counted as productive reads. TCRdb trimmed the raw reads at Q25, called clones with MiXCR and kept productive beta chains. For every CDR3 protein sequence, its rows merge into one entry that carries the most common genes and DNA. The V and J calls were determined by TCRdb, not by the authors. Across this sample there are fewer than 75,000 distinct CDR3 sequences, with around 76% seen only once. In total, the top ten clones hold more than 40% of the sample.

This sample stems from a study of tumor and adjacent non-tumor tissue in lung cancer (dated 2018 in TCRdb). Regarding the study in general: Of the cohort, about 11 patients had adenocarcinoma, 2 had squamous cell carcinoma and 1 had small cell lung cancer. TCRbeta CDR3 sequencing was performed on approximately 30 paired specimens, with one tumor sample and one normal lung sample collected per patient. The study compared bulk TCRbeta repertoires from lung tumor tissue and matched distant non-tumor lung tissue of over 13 lung cancer patients. Sequencing generated a total of more than 100 million productive TCRbeta reads, averaging around 4 million reads per sample. Ages among the roughly 15 patients ranged from about 30 to 80 years, there were roughly 10 men and 5 women, and disease was at TNM stage I to III. Broader findings and caveats from the paper: Only roughly 15 patients were in the cohort, and the authors stated that larger samples and more detailed clinical data are needed. TCR diversity was significantly higher in younger patients, and higher tumor TCR diversity was associated with shorter overall and disease-free survival. Tumor tissue showed significantly greater TCR diversity (inverse Simpson) than normal lung tissue (about 400 vs 180, P = 0.0075, Mann-Whitney U test). Peripheral blood was not sequenced, so blood TCRbeta repertoires in these lung cancer patients were not examined. The top 100 clones accounted for a significantly larger cumulative portion of the repertoire in normal lung than in tumor tissue. The methods do not name the sequencing platform or mention unique molecular identifiers.

V is cut by 11 bases and J by 2 bases, and the space between the germline ends is 13 bases. CDR1 and CDR2 are drawn from the germline V gene: MNHNS, SASEGT. From cysteine to phenylalanine, the CDR3 is 12 amino acids long. The entry retains the CDR3 DNA only, 36 bases that are in frame from base 1. RNA was isolated from bulk unsorted tissue, and RNA quality was assessed with a NanoDrop ND-1000 and an Agilent 2100. Distant non-tumor tissue taken more than 3 cm from the tumor edge was used as the normal lung sample. Newly diagnosed lung cancer patients without prior chemotherapy who had been admitted for thoracic surgery in China between August and November 2014 were enrolled as donors. Patients who had received previous radiotherapy or chemotherapy, or who had another concurrent cancer, were excluded from the study. Pieces of surgical tissue measuring about 1-2.1 cm3 were kept in RNAlater solution and stored at -80 degrees C until use.

This receptor was taken from a man between 60 and 75 years old with non-small cell lung cancer. The rearrangement joined TRBV6-1 to TRBJ2-7; the D gene is perhaps TRBD1 or TRBD2, each of them matching over 6 bases. Specimen: distant non-tumor lung tissue. The sequenced DNA: TGTGCCGGTCGTCGGGGGCCCTACGAGCAGTACTTC. Its translation reads: CAGRRGPYEQYF.